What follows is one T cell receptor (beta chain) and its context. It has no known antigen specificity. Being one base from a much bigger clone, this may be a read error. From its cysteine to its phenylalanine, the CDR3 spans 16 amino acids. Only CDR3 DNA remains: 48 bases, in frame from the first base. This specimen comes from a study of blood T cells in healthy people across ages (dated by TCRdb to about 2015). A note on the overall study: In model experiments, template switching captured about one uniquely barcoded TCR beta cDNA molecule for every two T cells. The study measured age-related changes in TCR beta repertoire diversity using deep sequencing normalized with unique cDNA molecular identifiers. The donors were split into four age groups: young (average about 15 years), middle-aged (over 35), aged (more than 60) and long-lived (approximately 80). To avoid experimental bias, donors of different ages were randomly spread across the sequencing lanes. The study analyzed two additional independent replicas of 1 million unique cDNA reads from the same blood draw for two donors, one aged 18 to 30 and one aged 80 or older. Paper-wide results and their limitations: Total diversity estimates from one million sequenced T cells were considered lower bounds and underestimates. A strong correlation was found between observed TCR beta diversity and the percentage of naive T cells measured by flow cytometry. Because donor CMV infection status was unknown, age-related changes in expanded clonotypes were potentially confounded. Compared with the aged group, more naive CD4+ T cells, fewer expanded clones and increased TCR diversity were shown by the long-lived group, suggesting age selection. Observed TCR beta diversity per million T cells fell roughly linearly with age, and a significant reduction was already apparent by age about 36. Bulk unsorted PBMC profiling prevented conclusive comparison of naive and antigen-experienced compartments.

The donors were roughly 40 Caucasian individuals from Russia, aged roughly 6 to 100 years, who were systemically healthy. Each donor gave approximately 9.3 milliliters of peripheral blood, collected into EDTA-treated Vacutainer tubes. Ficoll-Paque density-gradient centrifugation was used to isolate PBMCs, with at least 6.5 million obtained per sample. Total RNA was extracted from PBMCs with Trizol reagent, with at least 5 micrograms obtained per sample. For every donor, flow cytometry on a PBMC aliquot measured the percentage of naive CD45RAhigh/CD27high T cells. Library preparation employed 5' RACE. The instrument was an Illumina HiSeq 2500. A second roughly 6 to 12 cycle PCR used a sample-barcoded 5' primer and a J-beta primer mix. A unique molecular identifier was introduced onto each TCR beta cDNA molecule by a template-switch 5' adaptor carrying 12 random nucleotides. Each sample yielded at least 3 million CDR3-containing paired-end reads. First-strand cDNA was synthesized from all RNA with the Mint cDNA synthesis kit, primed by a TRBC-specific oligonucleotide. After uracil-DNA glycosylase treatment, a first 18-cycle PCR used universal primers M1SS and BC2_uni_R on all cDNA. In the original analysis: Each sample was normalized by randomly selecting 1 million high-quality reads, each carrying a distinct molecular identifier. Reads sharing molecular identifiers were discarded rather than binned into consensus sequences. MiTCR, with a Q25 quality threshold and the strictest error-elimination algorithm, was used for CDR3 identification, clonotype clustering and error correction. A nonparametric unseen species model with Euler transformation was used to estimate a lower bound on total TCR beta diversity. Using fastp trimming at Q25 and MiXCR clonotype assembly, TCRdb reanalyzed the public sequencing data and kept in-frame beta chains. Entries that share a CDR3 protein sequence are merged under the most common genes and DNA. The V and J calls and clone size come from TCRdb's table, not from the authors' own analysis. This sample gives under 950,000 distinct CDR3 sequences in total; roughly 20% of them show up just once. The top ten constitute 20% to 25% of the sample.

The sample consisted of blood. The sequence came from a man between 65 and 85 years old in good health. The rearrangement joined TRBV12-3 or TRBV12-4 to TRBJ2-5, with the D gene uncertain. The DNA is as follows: TGTACCAGCGCCCCCTCTGCGGACCAATTCCAAGAGACCCAGTACTTC. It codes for CTSAPSADQFQETQYF.